The present T cell receptor beta chain was sequenced within a study of response to subunit inactivated influenza vaccine. TCRdb ran MiXCR on the RT-PCR reads and lists one entry per CDR3 protein. The profile shows some 850,000 distinct CDR3 sequences, 18% of them singletons. Findings and limits, study-wide: T cells newly recruited by each seasonal influenza vaccination are few, the authors suggested.

The CDR3 consists of 16 residues. The germline gives CDR1 MNHEY, CDR2 SVGEGT. Between the trimmed V and J ends, which lost 7 bases and 6 bases, there was a span of 21 bases. Note on this clonotype: Its target is not known.

This clonotype originated in a man aged 50-59 years who received an inactivated influenza vaccine. The V gene is TRBV6-2 or TRBV6-3, the J gene TRBJ2-2, with D perhaps matching TRBD2 (6 bases). This sample comprised PBMCs from blood, obtained 5 days after vaccination. This CDR3 reads CASTGRGGIQAGELFF. The DNA for the CDR3 is TGTGCCAGCACGGGCCGGGGAGGAATTCAGGCCGGGGAGCTGTTTTTT.